One and the same sample provided the 22 T cell receptor beta chains below, sequenced in a study of T cells in Graves' hyperthyroidism and ophthalmopathy. Researchers amplified the TCR beta CDR3 regions from RNA transcripts. HTBI primers were the set used in a first-round RT-PCR of the TCR CDR3. TCRdb used MiXCR to reprocess the multiplex PCR reads, holding one entry per CDR3 protein. There are fewer than 550,000 distinct CDR3 sequences in the sample; 15% to 18% occur only once, and around an eighth lies in the top ten. The sequencing sample was made of blood. Every receptor here comes from a woman younger than 35 with Graves' hyperthyroidism.

This clonotype was counted many times. J is TRBJ2-3 and V is TRBV7-2; D not certain. CDR3 length: 14 amino acids. The germline V and J ends were trimmed by 1 base and 4 bases, with 9 bases remaining between them. Per the germline V gene, CDR1 is SGHTA and CDR2 is FQGNSA. The CDR3 protein is CASSLDGSADTQYF. CDR3 sequence (DNA): TGTGCCAGCAGCTTAGATGGAAGCGCAGATACGCAGTATTTT.

The chain carries TRBV19 and TRBJ2-1; tentatively, D is TRBD2 (5 bases). The CDR3 is made up of 15 amino acids. Germline-derived CDR1 and CDR2 are LNHDA and SQIVND (reference sequence). V was shortened by 8 bases and J by 5 bases, with 19 bases between the two germline ends. CDR3 sequence: CASQNTVGSNNEQFF. The CDR3 DNA reads as TGTGCCAGTCAGAACACAGTAGGGAGTAACAATGAGCAGTTCTTC.

This clonotype appeared many times. The chain is built from TRBV11-2 and TRBJ1-1; D remains unclear. The CDR3 spans 14 residues. V shed 5 bases and J shed 0 bases, with 10 bases lying between them. Germline V gene data show CDR1 as SGHAT and CDR2 as FQNNGV. CDR3 coding DNA: TGTGCCAGCAGCCTTACAGACTTGAACACTGAAGCTTTCTTT. Its protein product is CASSLTDLNTEAFF. The whole variable domain, filled in from reference TRBV11-2 and TRBJ1-1, reads EAGVAQSPRYKIIEKRQSVAFWCNPISGHATLYWYQQILGQGPKLLIQFQNNGVVDDSQLPKDRFSAERLKGVDSTLKIQPAKLEDSAVYLCASSLTDLNTEAFFGQGTRLTVV.

This clonotype occurred a few times. The chain uses TRBV19 and TRBJ1-4; D uncertain. The CDR3 sequence is 15 residues long. The germline gives CDR1 LNHDA, CDR2 SQIVND (reference sequence). The V end lost 4 bases, the J end lost 4 bases, and 13 bases lay between the germline ends. As DNA, the CDR3 is TGTGCCAGTAGTAACGCAGTGGGCTTTAATGAAAAACTGTTTTTT. It is translated as CASSNAVGFNEKLFF.

This clonotype turned up a few times. This chain connects TRBV29-1 to TRBJ2-5; D possibly uses TRBD1 or TRBD2 (5 bases each). The CDR3 totals 13 residues. The germline V gene encodes CDR1 SQVTM and CDR2 ANQGSEA. Trimming cost V 4 bases and J 3 bases, with 12 bases left between them. The CDR3 bases are TGCAGCGTTGCCGGGGCCGTGAAAGAGACCCAGTACTTC. The encoded protein is CSVAGAVKETQYF. Filled out from reference TRBV29-1 and TRBJ2-5, the complete variable domain reads SAVISQKPSRDICQRGTSLTIQCQVDSQVTMMFWYRQQPGQSLTLIATANQGSEATYESGFVIDKFPISRPNLTFSTLTVSNMSPEDSSIYLCSVAGAVKETQYFGPGTRLLVL.

In its sample, this clonotype was seen many times. V and J are TRBV3-1 and TRBJ2-2; TRBD1 matches 8 bases. The V gene's germline CDR1 is LGHDT and CDR2 YNNKEL (reference sequence). With V trimmed by 2 bases and J by 7 bases, 3 bases remained unmatched. The CDR3 has 14 amino acids. The CDR3: CASSQHRGYGELFF. The CDR3 DNA reads as TGTGCCAGCAGCCAACACAGGGGGTACGGGGAGCTGTTTTTT.

This clonotype appeared many times. CDR3 loop: CASSPGLAGIVSTDTQYF. The CDR3 DNA reads as TGTGCCAGCAGCCCGGGACTAGCGGGGATCGTTAGCACAGATACGCAGTATTTT. This rearrangement joins TRBV3-1 to TRBJ2-3; 13 bases are a match to TRBD2. V lost 4 bases, J lost 0 bases, and 7 bases stayed unmatched. The CDR3 extends over 18 amino acids. Germline-derived CDR1 and CDR2 are LGHDT and YNNKEL (reference sequence).

V and J are TRBV27 and TRBJ1-4, with D uncertain. Germline loops: CDR1 MNHEY, CDR2 SMNVEV (reference sequence). This CDR3 is 14 amino acids long. Trimming took 3 bases from V and 2 from J, leaving 7 bases between them. The CDR3 sequence is CASSFRRTNEKLFF. The CDR3 DNA follows: TGTGCCAGCAGTTTTCGGCGGACTAATGAAAAACTGTTTTTT.

The V call is TRBV7-2, the J call TRBJ2-2; D is possibly TRBD1 (6 bases). The CDR3 spans 18 residues. The ends were cut back, 5 bases at V and 7 bases at J, with 26 bases in the middle. CDR1 is SGHTA, CDR2 FQGNSA, per germline. DNA of the CDR3: TGTGCCAGCAGCCAGGGGCTAGATACGGTCGGATTTGTCGGGGAGCTGTTTTTT. It translates to CASSQGLDTVGFVGELFF. The full variable domain, its missing parts supplied by reference TRBV7-2 and TRBJ2-2, is GAGVSQSPSNKVTEKGKDVELRCDPISGHTALYWYRQSLGQGLEFLIYFQGNSAPDKSGLPSDRFSAERTGGSVSTLTIQRTQQEDSAVYLCASSQGLDTVGFVGELFFGEGSRLTVL.

In this sample, this clonotype turned up many times. The rearrangement uses TRBV28 and TRBJ1-1; a weak D match, TRBD1 (5 bases). Germline CDR1 is MDHEN and CDR2 is SYDVKM. The CDR3 is made up of 14 amino acids. V was shortened by 7 bases and J by 3 bases, with 15 bases between the two germline ends. CDR3 DNA: TGTGCCAGCATTAGAGGCGGGGGGGACACTGAAGCTTTCTTT. This sequence encodes CASIRGGGDTEAFF.

This clonotype was seen at least ten times. The gene calls are TRBV6-1 and TRBJ2-7, with 10 bases matching TRBD1. Germline CDR1 reads MNHNS; CDR2 reads SASEGT. V shed 4 bases, J shed 3 bases, and the junction held 6 bases outside the gene matches. CDR3 length: 15 residues. The chain's CDR3 is CASSVRDRGIYEQYF. CDR3 nucleotides: TGTGCCAGCAGTGTCCGGGACAGGGGAATCTACGAGCAGTACTTC.

This chain connects TRBV28 to TRBJ2-7; maybe TRBD1 (9 bases). The CDR3 is 17 residues long. CDR1 and CDR2 from the germline V gene are MDHEN and SYDVKM. Trimming cost V 4 bases and J 4 bases, with 23 bases left between them. The CDR3, as DNA: TGTGCCAGCAGTTGGGGACAGGGTTTCGCGGGGGGTTACGAGCAGTACTTC. It codes for CASSWGQGFAGGYEQYF.

This clonotype has only a few counts. This chain links TRBV4-2 with TRBJ2-5; the D gene could be TRBD1 or TRBD2 (6 bases each). Germline assignment: CDR1 LGHNA and CDR2 YNFKEQ. The CDR3 runs 15 residues. Trimming took 1 base from V and 5 from J, leaving 14 bases between them. The CDR3: CASSQVKGGRETQYF. The CDR3 DNA sequence: TGTGCCAGCAGCCAAGTGAAGGGGGGCCGTGAGACCCAGTACTTC.

Here the CDR3 DNA reads TGTGCCAGCAGTGATTCCGGAACAGCCGAAGAGACCCAGTACTTC. Its protein product is CASSDSGTAEETQYF. The chain recombines TRBV6-1 with TRBJ2-5; D ambiguous. The CDR3 is 15 residues long. Germline loops: CDR1 MNHNS, CDR2 SASEGT. Trimming shortened V by 3 bases and J by 3 bases, and 14 bases separated the two germline ends.

The sample holds many counts of this clonotype. V is TRBV7-8 and J is TRBJ1-2; D possibly corresponds to TRBD1 (5 bases). This CDR3 is built from 15 residues. V lost 0 bases and J lost 5, with 13 bases in between. CDR1 SGHVS and CDR2 FQNEAQ come from the germline V gene. CDR3 region: CASSLARWGVYGYTF. As DNA, the CDR3 is TGTGCCAGCAGCTTAGCGCGGTGGGGGGTATATGGCTACACCTTC. Based on the CDR3 plus reference TRBV7-8 and TRBJ1-2, the full variable domain is GAGVSQSPRYKVAKRGQDVALRCDPISGHVSLFWYQQALGQGPEFLTYFQNEAQLDKSGLPSDRFFAERPEGSVSTLKIQRTQQEDSAVYLCASSLARWGVYGYTFGSGTRLTVV.

In this sample, this clonotype turned up a few times. The chain carries TRBV9 and TRBJ2-7; D is perhaps TRBD2 (7 bases). This CDR3 spans 14 amino acids. The germline V gene encodes CDR1 SGDLS and CDR2 YYNGEE. Trimming stripped 0 bases from V and 6 bases from J, with 13 bases between. CDR3 residues: CASSVVGGLSEQYF. DNA for the CDR3: TGTGCCAGCAGCGTAGTCGGGGGGCTCAGCGAGCAGTACTTC.

This clonotype was counted at least ten times. The rearrangement joins TRBV28 to TRBJ2-7; TRBD1 agrees at 9 bases. Looked up from germline, CDR1 is MDHEN and CDR2 is SYDVKM. The ends lost 7 bases at V and 4 bases at J; junction bases unmatched: 5. This CDR3 has 13 amino acids. The CDR3 sequence is CASTLDRGYEQYF. DNA for the CDR3: TGTGCCAGCACCCTGGACAGGGGATACGAGCAGTACTTC. Variable domain in full (rest from reference TRBV28 and TRBJ2-7): DVKVTQSSRYLVKRTGEKVFLECVQDMDHENMFWYRQDPGLGLRLIYFSYDVKMKEKGDIPEGYSVSREKKERFSLILESASTNQTSMYLCASTLDRGYEQYFGPGTRLTVT.

This chain uses TRBV4-1 with TRBJ1-2, with TRBD1 identical over 8 bases. The CDR3 is 16 amino acids. Germline values: CDR1 MGHRA, CDR2 YSYEKL. Trimming removed 0 bases from V and 4 bases from J; junction bases left unmatched: 7. The CDR3 spells CASSQDNRGISYGYTF. CDR3 sequence (DNA): TGCGCCAGCAGCCAAGATAACAGGGGGATTAGCTATGGCTACACCTTC.

The genes are TRBV27 and TRBJ1-2; D is perhaps TRBD1 (6 bases). CDR3 length: 15 amino acids. V shed 9 bases and J shed 0 bases, with 17 bases lying between them. CDR1 MNHEY and CDR2 SMNVEV come from the germline V gene (reference sequence). The CDR3 region has the DNA TGTGCCAGTTTTTACTACAGGGAGCCTAACTATGGCTACACCTTC. Protein: CASFYYREPNYGYTF.

This clonotype was seen many times. The chain couples TRBV2 to TRBJ1-5; D uncertain. This CDR3 region has 15 residues. Looked up from germline, CDR1 is SNHLY and CDR2 is FYNNEI. V was cut by 3 bases and J by 1 base, with 10 bases left in between. The CDR3 nucleotides read TGTGCCAGCAGTGAGGGTGAAATCAGCAATCAGCCCCAGCATTTT. Amino acids: CASSEGEISNQPQHF.

This sequence joins TRBV6-1 and TRBJ2-7, with D perhaps assigned TRBD1 or TRBD2 (7 bases each). The CDR3 runs to 14 residues. The V and J ends lost 5 bases and 4 bases respectively, with 15 bases between them. The germline CDR1 and CDR2 sequences are MNHNS and SASEGT. CDR3 bases: TGTGCCAGCAGTCGCAGGGGGGAGGGTTACGAGCAGTACTTC. This translates into CASSRRGEGYEQYF.

This clonotype was counted ten times or more. This CDR3 is CASSYGTGFNEQYF. The CDR3 DNA reads TGTGCCAGCAGTTACGGGACAGGGTTCAACGAGCAGTACTTC. V usage is TRBV6-2 or TRBV6-3 and J usage is TRBJ2-7; the match to TRBD1 covers 9 bases. The CDR3 is 14 amino acids. CDR1 is MNHEY, CDR2 SVGEGT, per germline. Losses at the gene ends were 2 bases for V and 5 bases for J; bases not matched to a gene: 4.